This record looks at one T cell receptor beta chain sequence and its context. In the original workflow: From reference gene primer amplification, estimates of nucleated cell counts were derived. The assay was immunoSEQ multiplex PCR, and TCRdb's table has in-frame clones only and misses some. D and trimming were read from the DNA, whereas the V and J calls and clone size are those reported in that table. The top ten hold more than 0.85% of the sample, which has about 360,000 clones, approximately 77% seen once. This record comes from a study of blood T cell repertoires in COVID-19. On the study more broadly: Researchers got acute and convalescent COVID-19 samples from the United States, Italy and Spain. Sources were T cells, B-cell-depleted T cells, or PBMCs; the material itself was cDNA or gDNA.

V gave up 1 base and J gave up 4 bases, with 13 bases separating them. Germline V gives CDR1 SEHNR, CDR2 FQNEAQ (reference sequence). This CDR3 comprises 15 residues. The receptor's source is a human donor with acute or convalescent COVID-19. The donor label of this sample is uncertain. Sequencing used peripheral blood. The genes are TRBV7-9 and TRBJ1-1, with D possibly matching TRBD1 (5 bases). CDR3: CASSLGQGGTTEAFF. Here the CDR3 DNA reads TGTGCCAGCAGCTTAGGTCAGGGCGGGACCACTGAAGCTTTCTTT.